This T cell receptor beta chain was captured by sequencing in a study of T cell responses to AZD1222 COVID-19 vaccine. Study outcomes and limitations: Possibly, clonal diversity was underestimated; donors were largely white British and included more females. Regions 160-218 and 743-854 held dominance among vaccine-associated CD4 TCRs, which spanned spike.

Clones were read by immunoSEQ multiplex PCR, and TCRdb kept only the in-frame ones, dropping some. This sample has roughly 120,000 clones, with approximately 86% found just once. Comments on this clone: Its antigen is not known. Other DNA sequences from this sample encode an identical CDR3 as well.

Trimming pared 3 bases from V and 4 bases from J, leaving 7 bases between. This CDR3 spans 13 amino acids. CDR1 SEHNR and CDR2 FQNEAQ come from the germline V gene (reference sequence). The chain uses TRBV7-9 and TRBJ1-5; a possible D gene is TRBD1 (5 bases). The receptor was isolated from an adult who received the AZD1222 COVID-19 vaccine. Material: peripheral blood, obtained 28 days after the second AZD1222 dose. The CDR3 nucleotides read TGTGCCAGCAGCTTCGAGGGGAATCAGCCCCAGCATTTT. Its protein product is CASSFEGNQPQHF.